This TCR beta chain is from a study of OX40 agonist ivuxolimab in advanced cancers. The CDR3 has 15 amino acids. Germline CDR1 and CDR2: SGHDN and FVKESK. Deletions cut 5 bases from V and 1 base from J, with 9 bases between. TCRdb's table, derived via immunoSEQ multiplex PCR, lists solely in-frame clones and lacks some. In the table there are 80,000 or so clones, about 83% of which are singletons. The rearrangement uses TRBV14 and TRBJ2-6; D remains unclear. The source material was CD4+ or CD8+ T cells sorted from blood, sampled in a trial of the OX40 agonist ivuxolimab. This receptor was taken from an adult with an advanced solid tumor such as melanoma, head and neck, liver or kidney cancer. CDR3 DNA: TGTGCCAGCAGCGCCCAGATGTCTGGGGCCAACGTCCTGACTTTC. The encoded protein is CASSAQMSGANVLTF.